This T cell receptor beta chain appears in the sequencing data of a study of T-cell reconstitution after alpha-beta-depleted transplantation in children. The study, taken as a whole, reports: Several hundred expanded graft clones reportedly supplied alpha-beta T cells about two months after transplant. T cells produced anew were the main source of T-cell counts and diversity one year after transplant. Recipient T cells and thymic progenitors that survived gave rise to the high TCRbeta diversity observed at day 60 in some patients.

In regard to this clonotype: Its cognate antigen is unknown.

A library of TCRbeta sequences, prepared with unique molecular identifiers, was generated. TCRdb itself ran the PCR reads through MiXCR, one entry per CDR3 protein. Of 600,000 or so distinct CDR3 sequences detected, 23% appear once; the ten largest clones hold approximately 14%. Between the trimmed V and J ends, which lost 5 bases and 5 bases, there was a span of 15 bases. This CDR3 comprises 14 residues. Germline V gene sequence: CDR1 SQVTM, CDR2 ANQGSEA. This chain uses TRBV29-1 with TRBJ2-2; either TRBD1 or TRBD2 may supply D (6 bases each). The receptor's source is a boy under two years old who had a stem cell transplant for acute myeloid leukemia, so the T cells may come from the graft donor. The specimen comprised PBMCs, mostly from graft donor cells, sampled 360 days after TCRalphabeta/CD19-depleted stem cell transplant. The CDR3 DNA follows: TGCAGCGTTAAACTGGGGGCGGGAACCGGGGAGCTGTTTTTT. It translates to CSVKLGAGTGELFF.